This TCR beta chain was obtained from a study of T cells in Graves' hyperthyroidism and ophthalmopathy. Exclusion criteria comprised uncontrolled infection, other autoimmune disease, pregnancy or lactation. Germline lookup yields CDR1 SGHDT and CDR2 YYEEEE. The V gene lost 1 base and the J gene lost 4 bases, with 8 bases spanning the gap. This CDR3 comprises 13 residues. Comment on this clonotype: Its antigen is not identified.

From RNA transcripts, TCR beta CDR3 regions were amplified. The HTBI set primed first-round TCR CDR3 RT-PCR. One entry per CDR3 protein, called by TCRdb with MiXCR from the multiplex PCR reads. Of about 480,000 distinct CDR3 sequences in the sample, around a quarter were seen once. Findings of the study overall: With a median lead of approximately 6.4 months before onset, the model predicted ophthalmopathy. Most clonotypes that expanded in the thyroid above 0.001 also showed up in blood.

This receptor was taken from a woman in her twenties or thirties with Graves' ophthalmopathy. The gene calls are TRBV5-6 and TRBJ1-2, with D possibly matching TRBD1 (6 bases). What was sequenced was blood. CDR3 nucleotide sequence: TGTGCCAGCAGCTTGCGGACAGTCTATGGCTACACCTTC. It codes for CASSLRTVYGYTF.